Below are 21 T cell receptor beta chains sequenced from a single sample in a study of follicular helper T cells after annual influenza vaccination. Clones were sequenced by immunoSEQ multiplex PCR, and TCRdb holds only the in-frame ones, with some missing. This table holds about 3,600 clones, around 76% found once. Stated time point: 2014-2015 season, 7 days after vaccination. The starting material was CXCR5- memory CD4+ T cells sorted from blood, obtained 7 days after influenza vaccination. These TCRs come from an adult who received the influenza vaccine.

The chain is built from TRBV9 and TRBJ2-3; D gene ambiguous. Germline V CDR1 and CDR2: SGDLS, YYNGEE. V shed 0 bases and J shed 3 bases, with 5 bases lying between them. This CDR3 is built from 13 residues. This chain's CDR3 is CASSVGPTDTQYF. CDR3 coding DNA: TGTGCCAGCAGCGTAGGCCCAACAGATACGCAGTATTTT.

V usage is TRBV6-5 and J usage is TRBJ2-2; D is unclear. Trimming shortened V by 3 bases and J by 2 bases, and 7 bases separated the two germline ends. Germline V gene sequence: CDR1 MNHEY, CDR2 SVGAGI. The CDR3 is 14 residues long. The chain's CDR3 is CASSYWGNTGELFF. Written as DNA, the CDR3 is TGTGCCAGCAGTTATTGGGGTAACACCGGGGAGCTGTTTTTT.

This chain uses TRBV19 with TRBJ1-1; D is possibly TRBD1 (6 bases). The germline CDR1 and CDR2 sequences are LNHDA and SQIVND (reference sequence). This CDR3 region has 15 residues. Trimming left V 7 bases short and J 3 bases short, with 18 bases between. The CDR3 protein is CASISPRYRDTEAFF. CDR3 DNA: TGTGCCAGTATTTCGCCCCGGTACAGGGACACTGAAGCTTTCTTT.

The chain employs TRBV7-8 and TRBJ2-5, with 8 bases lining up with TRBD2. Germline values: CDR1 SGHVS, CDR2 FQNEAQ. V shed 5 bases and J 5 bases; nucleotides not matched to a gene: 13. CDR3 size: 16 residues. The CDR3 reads CASSTRTRLARETQYF. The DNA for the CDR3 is TGTGCCAGCAGCACGCGGACCCGACTAGCGAGGGAGACCCAGTACTTC. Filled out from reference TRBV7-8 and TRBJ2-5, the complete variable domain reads GAGVSQSPRYKVAKRGQDVALRCDPISGHVSLFWYQQALGQGPEFLTYFQNEAQLDKSGLPSDRFFAERPEGSVSTLKIQRTQQEDSAVYLCASSTRTRLARETQYFGPGTRLLVL.

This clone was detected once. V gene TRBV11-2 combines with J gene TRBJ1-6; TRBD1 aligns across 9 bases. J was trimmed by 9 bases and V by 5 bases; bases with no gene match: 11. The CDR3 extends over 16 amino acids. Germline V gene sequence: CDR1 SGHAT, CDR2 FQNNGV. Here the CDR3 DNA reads TGTGCCAGCAGCAACGACAGGGGGTACGTCGGTTCACCCCTCCACTTT. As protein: CASSNDRGYVGSPLHF.

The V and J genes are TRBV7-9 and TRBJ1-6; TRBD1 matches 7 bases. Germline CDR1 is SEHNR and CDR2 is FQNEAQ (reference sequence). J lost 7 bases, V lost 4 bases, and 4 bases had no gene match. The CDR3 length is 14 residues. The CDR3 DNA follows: TGTGCCAGCAGCTCTGGACAGGCGAATTCACCCCTCCACTTT. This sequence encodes CASSSGQANSPLHF.

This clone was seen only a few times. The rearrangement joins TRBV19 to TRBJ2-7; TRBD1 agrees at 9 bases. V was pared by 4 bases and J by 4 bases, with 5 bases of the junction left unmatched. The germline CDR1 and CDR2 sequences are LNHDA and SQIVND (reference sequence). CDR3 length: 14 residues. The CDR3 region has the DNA TGTGCCAGTAGTACCACAGGGGGCTCTTACGAGCAGTACTTC. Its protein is CASSTTGGSYEQYF.

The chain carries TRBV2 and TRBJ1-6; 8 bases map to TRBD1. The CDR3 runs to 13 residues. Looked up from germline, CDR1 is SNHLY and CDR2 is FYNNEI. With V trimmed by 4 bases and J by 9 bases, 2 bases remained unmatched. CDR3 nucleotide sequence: TGTGCCAGCAGTGTTCAGGGGGCTTCACCCCTCCACTTT. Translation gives CASSVQGASPLHF.

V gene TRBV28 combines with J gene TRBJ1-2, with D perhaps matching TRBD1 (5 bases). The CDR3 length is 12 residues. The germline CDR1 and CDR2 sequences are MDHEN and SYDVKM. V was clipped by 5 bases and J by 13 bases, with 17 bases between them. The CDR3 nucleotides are TGTGCCAGCAGTCCAAGACAGTTCCCGGGCACCTTC. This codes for CASSPRQFPGTF.

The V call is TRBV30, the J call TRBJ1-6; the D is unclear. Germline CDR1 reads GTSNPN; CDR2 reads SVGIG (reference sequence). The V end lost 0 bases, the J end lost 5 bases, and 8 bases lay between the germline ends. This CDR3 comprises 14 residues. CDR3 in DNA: TGTGCCTGGAGTGTACTCAGGAATAATTCACCCCTCCACTTT. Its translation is CAWSVLRNNSPLHF.

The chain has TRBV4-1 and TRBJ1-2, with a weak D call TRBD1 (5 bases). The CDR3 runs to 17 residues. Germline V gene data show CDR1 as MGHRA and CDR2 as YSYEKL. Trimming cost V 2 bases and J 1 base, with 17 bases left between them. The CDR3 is CASSQPWGRFDNYGYTF. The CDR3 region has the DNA TGCGCCAGCAGCCAACCATGGGGCAGGTTTGATAACTATGGCTACACCTTC.

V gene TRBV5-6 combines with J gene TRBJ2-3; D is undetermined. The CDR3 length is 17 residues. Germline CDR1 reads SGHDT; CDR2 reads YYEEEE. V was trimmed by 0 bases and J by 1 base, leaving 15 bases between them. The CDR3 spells CASSLAGKRIRTDTQYF. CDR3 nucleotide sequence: TGTGCCAGCAGCTTGGCCGGAAAGCGTATCCGCACAGATACGCAGTATTTT.

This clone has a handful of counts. The CDR3 here is CASSPPGLAGGSKNYEQYF. In nucleotides, the CDR3 is TGTGCCTCTTCCCCCCCGGGACTAGCGGGGGGATCCAAAAACTACGAGCAGTACTTC. The chain recombines TRBV30 with TRBJ2-7; the match to TRBD2 covers 15 bases. The ends lost 7 bases at V and 3 bases at J; junction bases unmatched: 19. The germline V gene encodes CDR1 GTSNPN and CDR2 SVGIG (reference sequence). This CDR3 has 19 amino acids. Complete variable domain (other parts from reference TRBV30 and TRBJ2-7): SQTIHQWPATLVQPVGSPLSLECTVEGTSNPNLYWYRQAAGRGLQLLFYSVGIGQISSEVPQNLSASRPQDRQFILSSKKLLLSDSGFYLCASSPPGLAGGSKNYEQYFGPGTRLTVT.

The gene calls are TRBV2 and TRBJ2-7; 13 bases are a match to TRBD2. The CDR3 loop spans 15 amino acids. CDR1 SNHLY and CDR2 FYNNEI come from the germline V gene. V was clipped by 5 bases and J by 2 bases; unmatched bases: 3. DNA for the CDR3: TGTGCCAGCAGTAGACTAGCGGGGGGCACCTACGAGCAGTACTTC. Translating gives CASSRLAGGTYEQYF.

This CDR3 reads CASSPWTAEGYTF. The CDR3 DNA sequence: TGTGCCAGCAGCCCCTGGACAGCGGAGGGCTACACCTTC. The genes are TRBV14 and TRBJ1-2; a weak D match, TRBD1 (6 bases). Per germline, CDR1 SGHDN and CDR2 FVKESK. V shed 4 bases and J shed 8 bases, with 14 bases lying between them. The CDR3 has 13 residues. Full variable domain (remainder filled in from reference TRBV14 and TRBJ1-2): EAGVTQFPSHSVIEKGQTVTLRCDPISGHDNLYWYRRVMGKEIKFLLHFVKESKQDESGMPNNRFLAERTGGTYSTLKVQPAELEDSGVYFCASSPWTAEGYTFGSGTRLTVV.

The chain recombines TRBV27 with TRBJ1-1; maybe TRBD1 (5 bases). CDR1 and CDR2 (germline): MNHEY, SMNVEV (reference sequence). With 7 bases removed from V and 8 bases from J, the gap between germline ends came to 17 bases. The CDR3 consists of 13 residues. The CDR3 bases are TGTGCCAGCATCCCATGGGGGGGAGGGGAAGCTTTCTTT. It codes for CASIPWGGGEAFF.

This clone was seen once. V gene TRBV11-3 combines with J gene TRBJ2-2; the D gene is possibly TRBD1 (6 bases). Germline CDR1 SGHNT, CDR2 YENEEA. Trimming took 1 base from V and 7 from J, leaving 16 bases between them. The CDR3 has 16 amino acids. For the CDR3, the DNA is TGTGCCAGCAGCTTAGGGGGGCTGCCCGATAACGGGGAGCTGTTTTTT. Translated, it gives CASSLGGLPDNGELFF.

The chain's CDR3 is CASSLAGLTDTQYF. The CDR3 bases are TGTGCCAGCAGCTTAGCGGGCCTCACAGATACGCAGTATTTT. This sequence joins TRBV7-2 and TRBJ2-3; D uncertain. Germline lookup yields CDR1 SGHTA and CDR2 FQGNSA. This CDR3 has 14 residues. V lost 0 bases to trimming and J lost 2 bases, with 6 bases between them.

This chain's CDR3 is CASSRDISGNTIYF. As DNA, the CDR3 is TGTGCCAGCAGTAGGGACATCTCTGGAAACACCATATATTTT. The V gene is TRBV7-2, the J gene TRBJ1-3; D may be TRBD1 (6 bases). CDR3 length: 14 amino acids. V lost 6 bases, J lost 0 bases, and 9 bases lay in between. Germline V gene sequence: CDR1 SGHTA, CDR2 FQGNSA. Combining the CDR3 with reference TRBV7-2 and TRBJ1-3 gives the whole variable domain GAGVSQSPSNKVTEKGKDVELRCDPISGHTALYWYRQSLGQGLEFLIYFQGNSAPDKSGLPSDRFSAERTGGSVSTLTIQRTQQEDSAVYLCASSRDISGNTIYFGEGSWLTVV.

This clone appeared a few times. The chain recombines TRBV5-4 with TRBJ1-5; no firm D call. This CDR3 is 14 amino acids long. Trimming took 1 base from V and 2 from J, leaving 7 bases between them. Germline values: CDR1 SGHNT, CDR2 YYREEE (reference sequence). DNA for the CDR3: TGTGCCAGCAGCTTGCGGGGAGGCAATCAGCCCCAGCATTTT. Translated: CASSLRGGNQPQHF.

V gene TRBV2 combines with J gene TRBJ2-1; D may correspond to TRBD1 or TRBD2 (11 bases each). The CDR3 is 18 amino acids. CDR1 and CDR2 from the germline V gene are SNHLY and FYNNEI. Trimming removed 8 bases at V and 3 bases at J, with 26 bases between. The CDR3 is CASLLGTGGLADYNEQFF. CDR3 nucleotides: TGTGCCAGCCTCCTTGGGACAGGGGGACTAGCGGACTACAATGAGCAGTTCTTC.